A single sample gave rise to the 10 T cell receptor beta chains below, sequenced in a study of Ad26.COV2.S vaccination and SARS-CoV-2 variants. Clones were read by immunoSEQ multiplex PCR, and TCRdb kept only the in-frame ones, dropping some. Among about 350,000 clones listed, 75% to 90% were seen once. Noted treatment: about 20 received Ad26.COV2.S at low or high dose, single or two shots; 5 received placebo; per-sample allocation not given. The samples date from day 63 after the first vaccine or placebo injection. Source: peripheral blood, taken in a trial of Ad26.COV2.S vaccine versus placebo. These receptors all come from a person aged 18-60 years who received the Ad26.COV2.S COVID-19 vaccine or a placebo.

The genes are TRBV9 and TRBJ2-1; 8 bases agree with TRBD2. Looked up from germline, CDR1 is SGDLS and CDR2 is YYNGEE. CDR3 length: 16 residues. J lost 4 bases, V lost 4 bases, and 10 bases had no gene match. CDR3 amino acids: CASSPPGGGLYNEQFF. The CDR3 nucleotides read TGTGCCAGCAGCCCCCCCGGGGGGGGGCTATACAATGAGCAGTTCTTC.

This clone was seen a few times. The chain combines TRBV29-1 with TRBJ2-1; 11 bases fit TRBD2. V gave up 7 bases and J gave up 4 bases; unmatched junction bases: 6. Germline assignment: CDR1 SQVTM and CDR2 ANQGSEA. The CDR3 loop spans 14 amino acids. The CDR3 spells CSAAGTSGYNEQFF. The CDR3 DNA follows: TGCAGCGCCGCCGGGACTAGCGGATACAATGAGCAGTTCTTC.

The CDR3 loop reads CASSILRPGTQYF. The CDR3 DNA sequence: TGTGCCAGCAGTATACTACGGCCGGGTACGCAGTATTTT. This chain joins TRBV28 and TRBJ2-3; D unresolved. Trimming took off 5 bases at V and 8 bases at J, with 14 bases between the two ends. Per the germline V gene, CDR1 is MDHEN and CDR2 is SYDVKM. The CDR3 is 13 amino acids.

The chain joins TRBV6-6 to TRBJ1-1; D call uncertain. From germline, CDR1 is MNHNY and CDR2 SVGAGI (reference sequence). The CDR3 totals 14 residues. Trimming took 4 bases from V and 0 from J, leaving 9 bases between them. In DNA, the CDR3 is TGTGCCAGCAGTTCAACTGGTATGAACACTGAAGCTTTCTTT. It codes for CASSSTGMNTEAFF.

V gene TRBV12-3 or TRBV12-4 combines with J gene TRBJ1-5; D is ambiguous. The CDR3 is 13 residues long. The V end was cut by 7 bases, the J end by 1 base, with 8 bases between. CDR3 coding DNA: TGTGCCAGCACACAGACAAGCAATCAGCCCCAGCATTTT. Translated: CASTQTSNQPQHF.

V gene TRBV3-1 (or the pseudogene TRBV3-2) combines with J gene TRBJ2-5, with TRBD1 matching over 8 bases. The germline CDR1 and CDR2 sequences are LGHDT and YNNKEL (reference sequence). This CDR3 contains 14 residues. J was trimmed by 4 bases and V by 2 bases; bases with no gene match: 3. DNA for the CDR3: TGTGCCAGCAGCCAAAGAACAGGGGGAGAGACCCAGTACTTC. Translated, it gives CASSQRTGGETQYF.

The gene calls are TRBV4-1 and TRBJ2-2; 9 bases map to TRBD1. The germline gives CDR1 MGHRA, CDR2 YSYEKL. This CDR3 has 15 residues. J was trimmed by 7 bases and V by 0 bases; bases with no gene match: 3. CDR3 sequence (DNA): TGCGCCAGCAGCCAAGATGGGACAGGGTTCGGGGAGCTGTTTTTT. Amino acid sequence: CASSQDGTGFGELFF.

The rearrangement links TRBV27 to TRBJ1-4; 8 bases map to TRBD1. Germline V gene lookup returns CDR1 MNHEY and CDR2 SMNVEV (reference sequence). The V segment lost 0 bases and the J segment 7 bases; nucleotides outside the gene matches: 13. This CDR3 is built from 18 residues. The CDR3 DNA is TGTGCCAGCAGTTTATCGTGTACAGGGGGTCTCAATTTTGAAAAACTGTTTTTT. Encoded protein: CASSLSCTGGLNFEKLFF.

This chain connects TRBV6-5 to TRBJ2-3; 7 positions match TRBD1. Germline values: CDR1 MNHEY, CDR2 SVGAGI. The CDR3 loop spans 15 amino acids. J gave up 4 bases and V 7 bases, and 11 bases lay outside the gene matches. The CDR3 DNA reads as TGTGCCAGCAAGCTCCGGGACAGTAGGTCAGATACGCAGTATTTT. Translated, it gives CASKLRDSRSDTQYF.

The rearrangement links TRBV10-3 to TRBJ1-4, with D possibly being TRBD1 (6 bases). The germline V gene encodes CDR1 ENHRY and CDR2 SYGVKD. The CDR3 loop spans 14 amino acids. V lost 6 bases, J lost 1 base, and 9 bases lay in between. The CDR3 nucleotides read TGTGCCATCAGCAGGGGCGGAACTAATGAAAAACTGTTTTTT. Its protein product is CAISRGGTNEKLFF.